This is a list of T cell receptor beta chains from one sample in a study of blood T cell repertoires in COVID-19. Measured with immunoSEQ multiplex PCR; TCRdb has only the in-frame clones, and not every one. The sample lists fewer than 150,000 clones, around 88% occurring once. The sample taken for sequencing was peripheral blood. The receptors derive from a human donor in a cohort sampled during active COVID-19. CDR3s include the opening cysteine and the closing phenylalanine or tryptophan. Fields, in order: clone size, V gene, D gene, J gene, CDR3 DNA, CDR3 protein. D genes are given only for firm matches. Part of the rows lack a size; the others show once, few, many or a class for expanded clones.

.	TRBV6-6	TRBD1	TRBJ1-1	TGTGCCAGCAGTCCAACAGGGGGCTCCTGGGGTTTTAGGAACACTGAAGCTTTCTTT	CASSPTGGSWGFRNTEAFF
.	TRBV7-2	TRBD1	TRBJ1-4	TGTGCCAGCAGCCCCCAGACGGGGACAGGGGGCCAAAAACTGTTTTTT	CASSPQTGTGGQKLFF
.	TRBV12-5	.	TRBJ2-2	TGTGCTAGTGGTTTGGTACTAGGGGGAATTCACGGGGAGCTGTTTTTT	CASGLVLGGIHGELFF
.	TRBV30	.	TRBJ1-6	TGTGCCTGGAGAGAATCAGGGAATTCACCCCTCCACTTT	CAWRESGNSPLHF
.	TRBV7-8	.	TRBJ1-2	TGTGCCAGCAGCCCGATACGGGGATATGGCTACACCTTC	CASSPIRGYGYTF
.	TRBV3-1/TRBV3-2	TRBD1	TRBJ1-2	TGTGCCAGCAGCCAAGAGTGGACAGGCTATGGCTACACCTTC	CASSQEWTGYGYTF
.	TRBV7-3	TRBD1	TRBJ2-6	TGTGCCAGCAGGGAAACCCCCGGGACAGGGGGTAGAAGGTGGGCCAACGTCCTGACTTTC	CASRETPGTGGRRWANVLTF
.	TRBV7-3	.	TRBJ2-7	TGTGCCAGCAGCCCCATAGGGGGGGAGCATGAGCAGTACTTC	CASSPIGGEHEQYF
.	TRBV5-4	.	TRBJ2-5	TGTGCCAGCAGCTTCCTCCAAGAGACCCAGTACTTC	CASSFLQETQYF
.	TRBV6-5	TRBD1	TRBJ2-1	TGTGCCAGCAGAAGGGACAGGAGGCAGTTCTTC	CASRRDRRQFF
.	TRBV7-2	.	TRBJ1-5	TGTGCCAGCAGCTTAGGGTACAGACTAAATCAGCCCCAGCATTTT	CASSLGYRLNQPQHF
few	TRBV2	TRBD1	TRBJ2-7	TGTGCCAGCAGTGATCGGACAGGTACCTACGAGCAGTACTTC	CASSDRTGTYEQYF
.	TRBV5-8	.	TRBJ2-5	TGTGCCAGCAGCTTGGGCGAGTCCGGGACCCAGTACTTC	CASSLGESGTQYF
.	TRBV18	TRBD2	TRBJ2-3	TGTGCCAGCTCACCACCTGGGGGGGGCACAGATACGCAGTATTTT	CASSPPGGGTDTQYF
.	TRBV24-1	TRBD2	TRBJ2-5	TGTGCCACCAGTGACAGCGGGGGGGTATCGAGGGAGACCCAGTACTTC	CATSDSGGVSRETQYF
.	TRBV5-4	TRBD2	TRBJ2-1	TGTGCCAGCAGCCACAGCGGGGGGGACTACAATGAGCAGTTCTTC	CASSHSGGDYNEQFF